A selection of T cell receptor beta chains follows, all from one sample in a study of vaccination effects on CD4 cells after COVID-19. Assay: immunoSEQ multiplex PCR; the TCRdb copy retains only in-frame clones and omits some. Here the sample spans fewer than 40,000 clones, almost 85% being singletons. The antigens for these receptors are not known. The sequences come from CD4+ T cells from PBMCs cultured with HCoV-NL63 spike peptides, collected after COVID-19 vaccination. The receptor set was obtained from a human donor who received a COVID-19 vaccine. Some clones in this sample may be carry-over from other donors' samples. Each CDR3 is given with its conserved first and last residue. A D gene is named only where the DNA matches it firmly. Clone size is shown for a subset of rows, as once, few, many or a class of expanded clone.

abundance: few
d_gene: -
v_gene: TRBV4-1
j_gene: TRBJ2-1
CDR3aa: CASRKTEAGGNEQFF
CDR3nt: TGCGCCAGCAGAAAGACAGAAGCTGGGGGCAATGAGCAGTTCTTC

abundance: -
d_gene: -
v_gene: TRBV5-1
j_gene: TRBJ1-5
CDR3aa: CASSLYGQTGQPQHF
CDR3nt: TGCGCCAGCAGCTTGTACGGACAGACAGGTCAGCCCCAGCATTTT

abundance: -
d_gene: -
v_gene: TRBV5-8
j_gene: TRBJ2-1
CDR3aa: CASSLARIEQFF
CDR3nt: TGTGCCAGCAGTCTAGCGAGGATTGAGCAGTTCTTC

abundance: few
d_gene: TRBD1
v_gene: TRBV20-1
j_gene: TRBJ1-1
CDR3aa: CSARDPGQRF
CDR3nt: TGCAGTGCTAGAGACCCGGGACAGAGATTT

abundance: -
d_gene: -
v_gene: TRBV6-6
j_gene: TRBJ1-2
CDR3aa: CASSRENYGYTF
CDR3nt: TGTGCCAGCAGTCGGGAAAACTATGGCTACACCTTC

abundance: -
d_gene: -
v_gene: TRBV4-1
j_gene: TRBJ1-5
CDR3aa: CASSQEGGRSNQPQHF
CDR3nt: TGCGCCAGCAGCCAAGAGGGTGGGAGGAGCAATCAGCCCCAGCATTTT

abundance: -
d_gene: TRBD2
v_gene: TRBV3-1/TRBV3-2
j_gene: TRBJ2-3
CDR3aa: CASSGGLAGSTDTQYF
CDR3nt: TGTGCCAGCAGCGGGGGACTAGCGGGGTCCACAGATACGCAGTATTTT

abundance: -
d_gene: TRBD1
v_gene: TRBV4-3
j_gene: TRBJ1-5
CDR3aa: CASSQRTGVNQPQHF
CDR3nt: TGCGCCAGCAGCCAACGTACAGGGGTCAATCAGCCCCAGCATTTT

abundance: -
d_gene: -
v_gene: TRBV19
j_gene: TRBJ1-6
CDR3aa: CASGVDQLNSPLHF
CDR3nt: TGTGCCAGTGGGGTGGACCAGTTAAATTCACCCCTCCACTTT

abundance: -
d_gene: -
v_gene: TRBV6-5
j_gene: TRBJ1-1
CDR3aa: CASRAGETEAFF
CDR3nt: TGTGCCAGCAGGGCAGGGGAAACTGAAGCTTTCTTT

abundance: -
d_gene: TRBD1
v_gene: TRBV5-5
j_gene: TRBJ1-2
CDR3aa: CASSLLGQGMDGYTF
CDR3nt: TGTGCCAGCAGCCTCCTCGGACAGGGCATGGATGGCTACACCTTC

abundance: -
d_gene: -
v_gene: TRBV3-1/TRBV3-2
j_gene: TRBJ2-3
CDR3aa: CASSQGLTTDTQYF
CDR3nt: TGTGCCAGCAGCCAAGGGCTCACCACAGATACGCAGTATTTT

abundance: -
d_gene: -
v_gene: TRBV7-2
j_gene: TRBJ2-1
CDR3aa: CASSLEVRSYNEQFF
CDR3nt: TGTGCCAGCAGCTTAGAGGTAAGATCCTACAATGAGCAGTTCTTC

abundance: -
d_gene: TRBD1
v_gene: TRBV30
j_gene: TRBJ2-1
CDR3aa: CAWTGTNYNEQFF
CDR3nt: TGTGCTTGGACAGGGACCAACTACAATGAGCAGTTCTTC

abundance: -
d_gene: -
v_gene: TRBV24-1
j_gene: TRBJ2-3
CDR3aa: CATSRRDSVRDTQYF
CDR3nt: TGTGCCACCAGCAGGAGGGACTCCGTAAGAGATACGCAGTATTTT

abundance: once
d_gene: TRBD2
v_gene: TRBV7-2
j_gene: TRBJ2-1
CDR3aa: CASSPPGLAGSGEQFF
CDR3nt: TGTGCCAGCAGCCCACCAGGACTAGCGGGGTCGGGTGAGCAGTTCTTC

abundance: -
d_gene: -
v_gene: TRBV6-5
j_gene: TRBJ1-3
CDR3aa: CASSYRGGNTIYF
CDR3nt: TGTGCCAGCAGTTACAGGGGTGGAAACACCATATATTTT

abundance: -
d_gene: TRBD1
v_gene: TRBV12-3/TRBV12-4
j_gene: TRBJ2-5
CDR3aa: CASRQGLETQYF
CDR3nt: TGTGCCAGTAGACAGGGTTTAGAGACCCAGTACTTC

abundance: -
d_gene: TRBD2
v_gene: TRBV5-4
j_gene: TRBJ2-5
CDR3aa: CASSLGTSIGTQYF
CDR3nt: TGTGCCAGCAGCCTAGGGACTAGCATTGGGACCCAGTACTTC

abundance: -
d_gene: TRBD1
v_gene: TRBV2
j_gene: TRBJ1-6
CDR3aa: CASRSETGSPSPLHF
CDR3nt: TGTGCCAGCCGCTCGGAGACAGGGTCACCCTCACCCCTCCACTTT

abundance: -
d_gene: -
v_gene: TRBV7-2
j_gene: TRBJ2-2
CDR3aa: CASSFRGQLNTGELFF
CDR3nt: TGTGCCAGCAGCTTTAGGGGCCAACTGAACACCGGGGAGCTGTTTTTT

abundance: -
d_gene: -
v_gene: TRBV18
j_gene: TRBJ1-3
CDR3aa: CASSPPTNTIYF
CDR3nt: TGTGCCAGCTCACCACCTACAAACACCATATATTTT

abundance: -
d_gene: -
v_gene: TRBV6-2/TRBV6-3
j_gene: TRBJ1-2
CDR3aa: CASSGGVFGYTF
CDR3nt: TGTGCCAGCAGCGGAGGGGTTTTTGGCTACACCTTC

abundance: few
d_gene: -
v_gene: TRBV12-2
j_gene: TRBJ1-5
CDR3aa: CASRLERGRSNQPQHF
CDR3nt: TGTGCAAGTCGCTTAGAACGGGGTCGGAGCAATCAGCCCCAGCATTTT

abundance: -
d_gene: -
v_gene: TRBV6-5
j_gene: TRBJ1-5
CDR3aa: CASRVLNNSNQPQHF
CDR3nt: TGTGCCAGCAGGGTACTTAACAATAGCAATCAGCCCCAGCATTTT

abundance: -
d_gene: -
v_gene: TRBV10-2
j_gene: TRBJ1-2
CDR3aa: CASSESSQLNYGYTF
CDR3nt: TGCGCCAGCAGTGAGTCTTCCCAATTGAACTATGGCTACACCTTC

abundance: -
d_gene: -
v_gene: TRBV9
j_gene: TRBJ1-1
CDR3aa: CASSVGIRGGTEAFF
CDR3nt: TGTGCCAGCAGCGTAGGAATAAGGGGGGGCACTGAAGCTTTCTTT

abundance: -
d_gene: -
v_gene: TRBV30
j_gene: TRBJ2-2
CDR3aa: CAWSRRPHRRDTGELFF
CDR3nt: TGTGCCTGGAGCCGACGTCCCCACAGGAGGGACACCGGGGAGCTGTTTTTT

abundance: -
d_gene: TRBD2
v_gene: TRBV5-1
j_gene: TRBJ2-3
CDR3aa: CASSSPLGSGTTDTQYF
CDR3nt: TGCGCCAGCAGCTCGCCTCTGGGTAGCGGGACAACAGATACGCAGTATTTT

abundance: -
d_gene: -
v_gene: TRBV5-1
j_gene: TRBJ1-1
CDR3aa: CASRIQETNTEAFF
CDR3nt: TGCGCCAGCAGAATACAGGAGACGAACACTGAAGCTTTCTTT

abundance: -
d_gene: TRBD1
v_gene: TRBV4-1
j_gene: TRBJ1-3
CDR3aa: CASSQVLGQNSGNTIYF
CDR3nt: TGCGCCAGCAGCCAAGTCCTGGGACAGAACTCTGGAAACACCATATATTTT

abundance: -
d_gene: TRBD2
v_gene: TRBV6-5
j_gene: TRBJ2-3
CDR3aa: CASRTSSGGWNTQYF
CDR3nt: TGTGCCAGCAGGACCTCTAGCGGGGGGTGGAATACGCAGTATTTT

abundance: -
d_gene: -
v_gene: TRBV4-2
j_gene: TRBJ2-5
CDR3aa: CASSPKPGGQETQYF
CDR3nt: TGTGCCAGCAGCCCAAAGCCGGGCGGCCAAGAGACCCAGTACTTC

abundance: -
d_gene: -
v_gene: TRBV6-5
j_gene: TRBJ1-2
CDR3aa: CASEEVQWNGYTF
CDR3nt: TGTGCCAGCGAAGAAGTCCAGTGGAATGGCTACACCTTC

abundance: -
d_gene: TRBD1
v_gene: TRBV29-1
j_gene: TRBJ2-1
CDR3aa: CSVTLPGQFMNEQFF
CDR3nt: TGCAGCGTTACTCTCCCGGGACAGTTTATGAATGAGCAGTTCTTC

abundance: -
d_gene: -
v_gene: TRBV29-1
j_gene: TRBJ1-2
CDR3aa: CSVGEIYGYTF
CDR3nt: TGCAGCGTGGGGGAGATCTATGGCTACACCTTC

abundance: -
d_gene: TRBD2
v_gene: TRBV7-2
j_gene: TRBJ2-5
CDR3aa: CASSSGTSGAETQYF
CDR3nt: TGTGCCAGCAGCTCAGGGACTAGCGGGGCGGAGACCCAGTACTTC